The following is a TCR beta chain sequence with its context. The antigen is undetermined. This CDR3 is built from 15 residues. Trimming took off 3 bases at V and 5 bases at J, with 14 bases between the two ends. Looked up from germline, CDR1 is KGHSH and CDR2 is LQKENI. The record originates from a study of shared clonotypes between healthy human individuals. Study-level findings and limits: In this cohort, only blood was sampled, and tissue repertoires likely differ.

The table came from immunoSEQ multiplex PCR; TCRdb's copy has only in-frame clones and leaves some out. The sample contains about 2.3 million clones, around 90% of which appear only once. The sample consisted of naive CD4+ T cells from PBMCs. Subset reported: CD45RA+ positively selected. The sequence came from a man aged 18 to 29 in good health. Some clones in this sample may be carry-over from other donors' samples. This chain links TRBV18 with TRBJ2-1, with D possibly TRBD2 on 5 matching bases. CDR3 DNA: TGTGCCAGCTCACCTCTCCCGGCGGGCCACAATGAGCAGTTCTTC. Translation gives CASSPLPAGHNEQFF.